One sample yielded the 9 T cell receptor beta chains listed below, sequenced in a study of identifying expanded T cells in peripheral blood. Method: immunoSEQ multiplex PCR; TCRdb's copy keeps in-frame clones and lacks some. Altogether some 97,000 clones are present, 80% to 90% being singletons, with the ten largest covering just over 5.5%. The sample comprised blood. Every receptor here comes from a person aged 18 to 69 in good health.

This chain connects TRBV10-3 to TRBJ2-1; 14 nucleotides line up with TRBD2. The CDR3 runs to 15 residues. Germline V lookup: CDR1 ENHRY, CDR2 SYGVKD. J lost 3 bases, V lost 9 bases, and 4 bases had no gene match. The chain's CDR3 is CAIGTSGRGYNEQFF. The CDR3 DNA reads as TGTGCCATTGGGACTAGCGGGAGAGGCTACAATGAGCAGTTCTTC.

V gene TRBV18 combines with J gene TRBJ1-3; D might be TRBD1 (5 bases). Trimming cost V 3 bases and J 2 bases, with 11 bases left between them. CDR3 length: 15 residues. Germline assignment: CDR1 KGHSH and CDR2 LQKENI. The CDR3 DNA reads TGTGCCAGCTCACCTCCGGGACGTACTGGAAACACCATATATTTT. Protein: CASSPPGRTGNTIYF.

This chain joins TRBV19 and TRBJ2-3; D unresolved. The germline V gene has CDR1 LNHDA and CDR2 SQIVND (reference sequence). The ends were cut back, 5 bases at V and 9 bases at J, with 21 bases in the middle. This CDR3 is built from 15 residues. The CDR3 loop is CASSAALLRPRTQYF. The CDR3 coding sequence is TGTGCCAGTAGTGCCGCTCTTCTCCGGCCGCGGACGCAGTATTTT.

V is TRBV18 and J is TRBJ1-1, with 9 bases that match TRBD1. V dropped 4 bases and J dropped 3; count of bases not matched to a gene: 12. From germline, CDR1 is KGHSH and CDR2 LQKENI. The CDR3 totals 17 residues. The CDR3 region is CASSLQTGQGRHTEAFF. DNA for the CDR3: TGTGCCAGCTCACTCCAGACAGGACAGGGGCGGCACACTGAAGCTTTCTTT.

This chain links TRBV7-2 with TRBJ2-1; the match to TRBD1 covers 7 bases. The CDR3 is 13 amino acids. The germline V gene has CDR1 SGHTA and CDR2 FQGNSA. V dropped 4 bases and J dropped 12; count of bases not matched to a gene: 9. The CDR3 reads CASSSDRLERQFF. The CDR3, as DNA: TGTGCCAGCAGCTCGGACAGGCTCGAGCGGCAGTTCTTC.

DNA of the CDR3: TGTGCCAGTAGGCAGCATCAAGGCTCCTACGAGCAGTACTTC. Translation: CASRQHQGSYEQYF. This sequence joins TRBV19 and TRBJ2-7; D unclear. Germline V gene sequence: CDR1 LNHDA, CDR2 SQIVND (reference sequence). V was shortened by 6 bases and J by 0 bases, with 12 bases between the two germline ends. The CDR3 covers 14 residues.

V gene TRBV7-2 combines with J gene TRBJ2-6, with D perhaps TRBD2 (7 bases). Trimming pared 6 bases from V and 0 bases from J, leaving 21 bases between. Germline V gene lookup returns CDR1 SGHTA and CDR2 FQGNSA. The CDR3 is made up of 19 amino acids. CDR3 residues: CASRSLWGGGSSGANVLTF. For the CDR3, the DNA is TGTGCCAGCAGGTCCCTTTGGGGAGGGGGAAGCTCTGGGGCCAACGTCCTGACTTTC.

This chain uses TRBV5-1 with TRBJ1-6; D gene unclear. Per germline, CDR1 SGHRS and CDR2 YFSETQ. Trimming left V 1 base short and J 10 bases short, with 12 bases between. This CDR3 spans 14 amino acids. CDR3 DNA: TGCGCCAGCAGCTTGATGGCCCGAAGCTCACCCCTCCACTTT. Translated, it gives CASSLMARSSPLHF.

V and J are TRBV7-9 and TRBJ1-1; D is ambiguous. CDR3 length equals 14 residues. Germline V lookup: CDR1 SEHNR, CDR2 FQNEAQ (reference sequence). Trimming took 1 base from V and 5 from J, leaving 11 bases between them. In nucleotides, the CDR3 is TGTGCCAGCAGCTTAGAGCGGGGATTGACTGAAGCTTTCTTT. Protein: CASSLERGLTEAFF.